This TCR beta chain comes out of a study of graft-versus-host responses after intestinal transplantation. Study-level background: Those transplanted obtained multivisceral, liver-intestinal, or isolated intestinal grafts.

Profiling relied on immunoSEQ multiplex PCR, and the TCRdb table lists in-frame clones only, not all of them. The sample lists 90,000 or so clones, roughly 80% occurring once. V dropped 3 bases and J dropped 7; count of bases not matched to a gene: 2. The V gene's germline CDR1 is SNHLY and CDR2 FYNNEI. CDR3 length equals 14 residues. Comment on this clone: The target antigen is unknown.

Points from the study as a whole: The recipient marrow held GvH clones, and some of them showed up first in ileum or blood.

Material: unstimulated CD4+ T cells sorted from spleen or lymph node cells, obtained before intestinal transplant. V is TRBV2 and J is TRBJ1-4, with TRBD1 identical over 10 bases. The clonotype comes from a human donor who received an intestinal transplant. CDR3 coding DNA: TGTGCCAGCAGTGAGGACAGGGGGTCTGAAAAACTGTTTTTT. Residues: CASSEDRGSEKLFF.